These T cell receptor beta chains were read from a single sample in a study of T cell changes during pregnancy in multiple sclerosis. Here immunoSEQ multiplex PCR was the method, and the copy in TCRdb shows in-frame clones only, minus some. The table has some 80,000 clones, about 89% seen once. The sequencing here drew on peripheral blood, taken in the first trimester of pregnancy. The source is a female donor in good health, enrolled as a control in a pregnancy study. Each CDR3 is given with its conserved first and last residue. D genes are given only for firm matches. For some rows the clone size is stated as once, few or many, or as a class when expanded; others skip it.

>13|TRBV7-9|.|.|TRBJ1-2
TGTGCCAGCGGTAAGATAGCTAACTATGGCTACACCTTC
CASGKIANYGYTF
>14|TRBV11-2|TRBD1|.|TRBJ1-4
TGTGCCAGCAGCTTCGGGACAGGGGATGAAAAACTGTTTTTT
CASSFGTGDEKLFF
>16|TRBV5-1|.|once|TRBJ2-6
TGCGCCAGCAGCTTGTCAACGGGCTCTGGGGCCAACGTCCTGACTTTC
CASSLSTGSGANVLTF
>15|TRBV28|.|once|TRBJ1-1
TGTGCCAGCAGTTTCCCTGCCCCTATGAACACTGAAGCTTTCTTT
CASSFPAPMNTEAFF
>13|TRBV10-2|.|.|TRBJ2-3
TGCGCCAGCAGGAGCCTAGAGACAGATACGCAGTATTTT
CASRSLETDTQYF
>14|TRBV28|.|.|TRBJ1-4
TGTGCCAGCAGTTTACAGGGGCTAAATGAAAAACTGTTTTTT
CASSLQGLNEKLFF
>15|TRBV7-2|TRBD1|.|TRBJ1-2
TGTGCCAGCAGCTTAGAACAGGGGGCTCTCTGGGGCTACACCTTC
CASSLEQGALWGYTF
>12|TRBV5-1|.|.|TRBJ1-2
TGCGCCAGCAGCGTTCCGGGGGATGGCTACACCTTC
CASSVPGDGYTF
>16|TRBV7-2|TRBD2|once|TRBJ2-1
TGTGCCAGCAGCTACCGGACTAGCGGGCTTAGGAATGAGCAGTTCTTC
CASSYRTSGLRNEQFF
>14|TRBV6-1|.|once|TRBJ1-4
TGTGCCAGCAGTGAAGGGGGGCTTCGGGGAAAACTGTTTTTT
CASSEGGLRGKLFF
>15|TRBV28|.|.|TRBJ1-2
TGTGCCAGCAGTTTAGCCGCGCTAAGGGGAAAAGGCTACACCTTC
CASSLAALRGKGYTF
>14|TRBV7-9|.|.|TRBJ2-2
TGTGCCAGCAGCCAGGGACAGAACACCGGGGAGCTGTTTTTT
CASSQGQNTGELFF
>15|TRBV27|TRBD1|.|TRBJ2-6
TGTGCCTCCCGGGACAGGGGTCGTGGGGCCAACGTCCTGACTTTC
CASRDRGRGANVLTF
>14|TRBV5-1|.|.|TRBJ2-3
TGCGCCAGCAGCTCGGACACTAGCACAGATACGCAGTATTTT
CASSSDTSTDTQYF
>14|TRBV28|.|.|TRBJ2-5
TGTGCCAGCAGTTTAAGGAGGCCTCCAGAGACCCAGTACTTC
CASSLRRPPETQYF
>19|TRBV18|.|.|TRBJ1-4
TGTGCCAGCTCCCCTCCTCGGGTCGTCGGAGGCCCCTTTAATGAAAAACTGTTTTTT
CASSPPRVVGGPFNEKLFF
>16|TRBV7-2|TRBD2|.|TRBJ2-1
TGTGCCAGCAGTTCCCCACTAGCGGGTCTTTACAATGAGCAGTTCTTC
CASSSPLAGLYNEQFF
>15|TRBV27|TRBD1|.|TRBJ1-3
TGTGCCAGCAGTTTATACAGGGGAAGTGGAAACACCATATATTTT
CASSLYRGSGNTIYF
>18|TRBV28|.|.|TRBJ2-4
TGTGCCAGCAGTTTATCCCTCCCAGGGTCCATAGCCAAAAACATTCAGTACTTC
CASSLSLPGSIAKNIQYF
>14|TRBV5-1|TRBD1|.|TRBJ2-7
TGCGCCAGCAGCTTGGGTGGGACAGGGGGCGAGCAGTACTTC
CASSLGGTGGEQYF
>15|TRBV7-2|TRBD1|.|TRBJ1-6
TGTGCCAGCAGCTTTCAGACAGGGGGCAATTCACCCCTCCACTTT
CASSFQTGGNSPLHF
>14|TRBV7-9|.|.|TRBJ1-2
TGTGCCAGCAGCTCTCTTCCAGTCTACTATGGCTACACCTTC
CASSSLPVYYGYTF
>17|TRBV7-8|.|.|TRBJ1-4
TGTGCCAGCAGCGATAATATTCAGGGGACGCCCGATGAAAAACTGTTTTTT
CASSDNIQGTPDEKLFF
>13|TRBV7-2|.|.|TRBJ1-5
TGTGCCAGCAGCTCAAGGGGCTATCAGCCCCAGCATTTT
CASSSRGYQPQHF
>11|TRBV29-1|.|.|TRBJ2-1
TGCAGCGTTGCCCGCGGCGATGAGCAGTTCTTC
CSVARGDEQFF
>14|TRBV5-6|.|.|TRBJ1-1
TGTGCCAGCAGCCTCACGGGGGGCGGGACTGAAGCTTTCTTT
CASSLTGGGTEAFF
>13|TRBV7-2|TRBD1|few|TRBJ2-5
TGTGCCAGCAGCTCTACAGGGGGCCAGGCCCAGTACTTC
CASSSTGGQAQYF
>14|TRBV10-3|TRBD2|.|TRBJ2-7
TGTGCCATCAGGGGGACTAGCGATTCCTACGAGCAGTACTTC
CAIRGTSDSYEQYF
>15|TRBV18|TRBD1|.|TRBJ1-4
TGTGCCAGCTCACCACCGACAGGGGGAGATGAAAAACTGTTTTTT
CASSPPTGGDEKLFF
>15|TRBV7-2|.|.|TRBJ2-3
TGTGCCAGCAGCTTAGGGGGGCGCTCCACAGATACGCAGTATTTT
CASSLGGRSTDTQYF
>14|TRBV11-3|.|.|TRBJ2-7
TGTGCCAGCAGCTTAGCAGGAGGGATCGGAGAGCAGTACTTC
CASSLAGGIGEQYF
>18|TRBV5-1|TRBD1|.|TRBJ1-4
TGCGCCAGCAGCCCTAACCCGGGACAGGGCACGGCTAATGAAAAACTGTTTTTT
CASSPNPGQGTANEKLFF
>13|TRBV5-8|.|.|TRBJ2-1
TGTGCCAGCAGCTTGGCTAACGGAGTAGAGTCGTTCTTC
CASSLANGVESFF
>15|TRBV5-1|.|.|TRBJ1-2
TGCGCCAGCAGCTCGAGCTCCTTTCCGAGCTATGGCTACACCTTC
CASSSSSFPSYGYTF
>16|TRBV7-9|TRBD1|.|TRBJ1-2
TGTGCCAGCAGCTTAGGGGCAGGGGGCGCGGGCTATGGCTACACCTTC
CASSLGAGGAGYGYTF
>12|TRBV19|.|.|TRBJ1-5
TGTGCCAGTAGTATCCACCCCGGTCCCCAGCATTTT
CASSIHPGPQHF
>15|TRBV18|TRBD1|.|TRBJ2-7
TGTGCCAGCTCACCACGACAGGGGGTGTTGGTCGAGCAGTACTTC
CASSPRQGVLVEQYF
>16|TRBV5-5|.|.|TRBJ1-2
TGTGCCAGCAGCTTGGGGTGGGCCAGCACTAACTATGGCTACACCTTC
CASSLGWASTNYGYTF
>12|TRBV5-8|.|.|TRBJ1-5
TGTGCCAGCAGCTTTCGAGGTCAGCCCCAGCATTTT
CASSFRGQPQHF
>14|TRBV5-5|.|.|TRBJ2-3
TGTGCCAGCACCAAGCAGGTGCTGATAGATACGCAGTATTTT
CASTKQVLIDTQYF
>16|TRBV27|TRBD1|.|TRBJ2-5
TGTGCCAGCAGTTTATCGAGAAAAACAGGGGGGTCGACCCAGTACTTC
CASSLSRKTGGSTQYF
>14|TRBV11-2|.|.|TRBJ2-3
TGTGCCAGCAGCAAGGGACTGAGCACAGATACGCAGTATTTT
CASSKGLSTDTQYF
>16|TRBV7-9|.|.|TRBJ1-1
TGTGCCAGCAGCCCCCGGGTCGGGGGAATGAACACTGAAGCTTTCTTT
CASSPRVGGMNTEAFF
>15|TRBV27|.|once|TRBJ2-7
TGTGCCAGCAGTTGGGGGGTTAGTTCCCTATGCGAGCAGTACTTC
CASSWGVSSLCEQYF
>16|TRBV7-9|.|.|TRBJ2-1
TGTGCCAGCAGCTTTTTTTCCGGGACTCCGTACAATGAGCAGTTCTTC
CASSFFSGTPYNEQFF
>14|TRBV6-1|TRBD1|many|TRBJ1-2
TGTGCCAGCAGTGACCAGACAGGGATTAATGGCTACACCTTC
CASSDQTGINGYTF